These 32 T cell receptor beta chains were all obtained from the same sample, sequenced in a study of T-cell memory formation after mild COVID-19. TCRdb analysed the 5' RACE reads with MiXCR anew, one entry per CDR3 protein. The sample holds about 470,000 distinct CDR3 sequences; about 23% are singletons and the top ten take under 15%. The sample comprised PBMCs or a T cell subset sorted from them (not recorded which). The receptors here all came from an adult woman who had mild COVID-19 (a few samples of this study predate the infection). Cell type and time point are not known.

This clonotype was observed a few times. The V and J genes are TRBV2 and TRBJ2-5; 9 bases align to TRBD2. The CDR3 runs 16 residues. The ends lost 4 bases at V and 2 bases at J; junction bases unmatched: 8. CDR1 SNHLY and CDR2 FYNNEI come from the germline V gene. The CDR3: CASSVPLSGGQETQYF. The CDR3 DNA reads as TGTGCCAGCAGTGTCCCTCTTAGCGGGGGACAAGAGACCCAGTACTTC.

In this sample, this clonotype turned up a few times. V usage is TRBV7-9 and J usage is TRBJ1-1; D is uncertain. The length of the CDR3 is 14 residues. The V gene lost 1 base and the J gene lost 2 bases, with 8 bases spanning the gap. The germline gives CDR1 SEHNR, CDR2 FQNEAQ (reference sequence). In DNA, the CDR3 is TGTGCCAGCAGCTTAGTATCCAGTAACACTGAAGCTTTCTTT. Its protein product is CASSLVSSNTEAFF. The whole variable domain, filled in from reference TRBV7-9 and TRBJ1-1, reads DTGVSQNPRHKITKRGQNVTFRCDPISEHNRLYWYRQTLGQGPEFLTYFQNEAQLEKSRLLSDRFSAERPKGSFSTLEIQRTEQGDSAMYLCASSLVSSNTEAFFGQGTRLTVV.

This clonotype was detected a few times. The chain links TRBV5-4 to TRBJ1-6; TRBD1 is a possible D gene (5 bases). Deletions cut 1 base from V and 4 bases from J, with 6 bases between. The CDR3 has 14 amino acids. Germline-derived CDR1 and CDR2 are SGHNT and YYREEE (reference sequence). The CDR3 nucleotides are TGTGCCAGCAGCTTGTGGGGGTATAATTCACCCCTCCACTTT. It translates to CASSLWGYNSPLHF.

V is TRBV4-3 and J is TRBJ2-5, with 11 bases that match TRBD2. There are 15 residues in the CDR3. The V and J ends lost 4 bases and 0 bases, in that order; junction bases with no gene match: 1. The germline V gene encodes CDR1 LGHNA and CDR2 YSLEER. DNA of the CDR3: TGCGCCAGCAGCCGGGGACTAGCGGACCAAGAGACCCAGTACTTC. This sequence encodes CASSRGLADQETQYF.

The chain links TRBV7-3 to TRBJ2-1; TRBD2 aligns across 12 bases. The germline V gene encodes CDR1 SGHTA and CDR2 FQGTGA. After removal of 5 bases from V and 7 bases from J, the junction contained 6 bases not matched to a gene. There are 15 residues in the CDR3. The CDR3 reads CASSRTSGIGNEQFF. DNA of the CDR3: TGTGCCAGCAGCCGGACTAGCGGGATTGGAAATGAGCAGTTCTTC.

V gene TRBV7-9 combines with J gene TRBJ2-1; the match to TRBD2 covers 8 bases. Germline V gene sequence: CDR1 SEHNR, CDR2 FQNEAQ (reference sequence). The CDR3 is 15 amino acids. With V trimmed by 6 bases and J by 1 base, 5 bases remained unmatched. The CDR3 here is CASRRGDRSYNEQFF. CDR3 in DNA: TGTGCCAGCAGGCGGGGGGATCGGTCCTACAATGAGCAGTTCTTC. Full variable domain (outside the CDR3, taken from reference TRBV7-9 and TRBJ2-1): DTGVSQNPRHKITKRGQNVTFRCDPISEHNRLYWYRQTLGQGPEFLTYFQNEAQLEKSRLLSDRFSAERPKGSFSTLEIQRTEQGDSAMYLCASRRGDRSYNEQFFGPGTRLTVL.

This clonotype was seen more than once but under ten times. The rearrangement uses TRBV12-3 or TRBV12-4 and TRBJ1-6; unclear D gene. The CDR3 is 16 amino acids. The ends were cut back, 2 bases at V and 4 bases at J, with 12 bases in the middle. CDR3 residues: CASSLRGGRYNSPLHF. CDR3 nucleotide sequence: TGTGCCAGCAGTTTAAGAGGCGGCAGGTATAATTCACCCCTCCACTTT.

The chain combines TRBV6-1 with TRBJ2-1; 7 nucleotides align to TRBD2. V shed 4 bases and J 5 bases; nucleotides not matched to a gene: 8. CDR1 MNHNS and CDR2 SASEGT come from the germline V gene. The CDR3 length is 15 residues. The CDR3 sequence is CASSVPRGSNNEQFF. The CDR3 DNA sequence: TGTGCCAGCAGTGTCCCACGCGGGAGCAACAATGAGCAGTTCTTC.

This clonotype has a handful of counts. The CDR3 spells CASTGQPNTGELFF. The CDR3 coding sequence is TGTGCCAGCACGGGGCAGCCGAACACCGGGGAGCTGTTTTTT. The V gene is TRBV6-1, the J gene TRBJ2-2; D assignment may be TRBD1 or TRBD2 (5 bases each). Trimming stripped 7 bases from V and 0 bases from J, with 9 bases between. This CDR3 comprises 14 residues. In germline, CDR1 is MNHNS, CDR2 SASEGT.

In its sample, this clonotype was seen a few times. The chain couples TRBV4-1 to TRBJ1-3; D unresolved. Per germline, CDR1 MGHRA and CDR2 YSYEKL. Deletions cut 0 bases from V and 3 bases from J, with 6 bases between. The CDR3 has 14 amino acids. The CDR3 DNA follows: TGCGCCAGCAGCCAAGACCAGTTTGGAAACACCATATATTTT. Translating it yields CASSQDQFGNTIYF.

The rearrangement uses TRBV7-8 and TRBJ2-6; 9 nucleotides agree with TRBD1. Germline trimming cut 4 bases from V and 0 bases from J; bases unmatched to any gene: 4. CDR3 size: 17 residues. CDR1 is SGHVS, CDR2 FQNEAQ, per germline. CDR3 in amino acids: CASSSDRGLSGANVLTF. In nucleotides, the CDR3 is TGTGCCAGCAGCTCGGACAGGGGCCTCTCTGGGGCCAACGTCCTGACTTTC.

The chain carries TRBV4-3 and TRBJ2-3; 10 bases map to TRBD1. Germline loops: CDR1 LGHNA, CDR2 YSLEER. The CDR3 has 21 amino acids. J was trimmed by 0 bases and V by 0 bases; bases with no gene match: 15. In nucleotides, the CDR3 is TGCGCCAGCAGCCAAGAACTCTCAATTTTGGGACAGGGGAAAAGCACAGATACGCAGTATTTT. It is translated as CASSQELSILGQGKSTDTQYF.

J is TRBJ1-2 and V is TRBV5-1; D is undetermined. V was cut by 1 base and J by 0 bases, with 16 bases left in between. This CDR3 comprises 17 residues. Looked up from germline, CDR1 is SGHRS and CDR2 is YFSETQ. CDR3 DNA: TGCGCCAGCAGCTTGTTCAGTGCGGCAGGAGCTAACTATGGCTACACCTTC. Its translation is CASSLFSAAGANYGYTF.

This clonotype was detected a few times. In DNA form, the CDR3 reads TGTGCCAGCAGCCAAGGCGGGAGAGCTAATGAGCAGTTCTTC. Translating it yields CASSQGGRANEQFF. The rearrangement links TRBV3-1 to TRBJ2-1, with TRBD2 identical over 7 bases. V was pared by 1 base and J by 7 bases, with 4 bases of the junction left unmatched. This CDR3 is 14 amino acids long. Germline CDR1 reads LGHDT; CDR2 reads YNNKEL (reference sequence).

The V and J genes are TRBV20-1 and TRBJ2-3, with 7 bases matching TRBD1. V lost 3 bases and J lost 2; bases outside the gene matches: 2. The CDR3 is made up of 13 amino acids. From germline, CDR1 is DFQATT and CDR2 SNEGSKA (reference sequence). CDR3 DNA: TGCAGTGCTAGGGGACAGCTCACAGATACGCAGTATTTT. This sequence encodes CSARGQLTDTQYF.

The CDR3 DNA is TGCAGTGCTAGCCAGACAGCTGAGGAGACCCAGTACTTC. Translated, it gives CSASQTAEETQYF. The chain couples TRBV20-1 to TRBJ2-5, with a tentative D call TRBD1 (5 bases). The CDR3 totals 13 residues. Germline V gene sequence: CDR1 DFQATT, CDR2 SNEGSKA (reference sequence). The V and J ends lost 3 bases and 5 bases respectively, with 13 bases between them.

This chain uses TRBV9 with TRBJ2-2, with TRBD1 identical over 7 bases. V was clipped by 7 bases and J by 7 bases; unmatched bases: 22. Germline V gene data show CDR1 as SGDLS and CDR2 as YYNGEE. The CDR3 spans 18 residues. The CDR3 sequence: CASSGQDQPFSRGGELFF. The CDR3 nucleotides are TGTGCCAGCTCCGGACAGGACCAACCCTTCAGCAGGGGCGGGGAGCTGTTTTTT.

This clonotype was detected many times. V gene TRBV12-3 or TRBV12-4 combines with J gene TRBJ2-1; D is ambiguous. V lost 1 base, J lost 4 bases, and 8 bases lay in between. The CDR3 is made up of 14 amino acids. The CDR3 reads CASSLEVGYNEQFF. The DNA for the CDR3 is TGTGCCAGCAGTTTAGAAGTCGGGTACAATGAGCAGTTCTTC.

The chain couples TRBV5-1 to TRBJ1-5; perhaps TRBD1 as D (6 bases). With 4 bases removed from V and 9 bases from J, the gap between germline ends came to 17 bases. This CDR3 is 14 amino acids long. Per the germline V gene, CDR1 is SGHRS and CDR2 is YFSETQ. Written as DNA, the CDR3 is TGCGCCAGCAGCGCTTCAGGGGCGCAGGGGCCCCAGCATTTT. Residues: CASSASGAQGPQHF.

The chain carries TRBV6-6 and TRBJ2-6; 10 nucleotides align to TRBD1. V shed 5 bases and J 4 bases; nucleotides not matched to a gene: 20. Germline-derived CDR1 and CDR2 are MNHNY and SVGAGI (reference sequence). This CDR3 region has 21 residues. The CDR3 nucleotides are TGTGCCAGCAGTACTTATCGATCGCCGGGACAGGGGTTGAGAGGGGCCAACGTCCTGACTTTC. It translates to CASSTYRSPGQGLRGANVLTF.

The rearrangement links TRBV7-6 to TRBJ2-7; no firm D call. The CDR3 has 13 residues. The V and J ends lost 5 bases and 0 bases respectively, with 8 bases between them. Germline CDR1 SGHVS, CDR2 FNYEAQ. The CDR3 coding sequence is TGTGCCAGCAGCGATGGGGACTCCTACGAGCAGTACTTC. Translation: CASSDGDSYEQYF.

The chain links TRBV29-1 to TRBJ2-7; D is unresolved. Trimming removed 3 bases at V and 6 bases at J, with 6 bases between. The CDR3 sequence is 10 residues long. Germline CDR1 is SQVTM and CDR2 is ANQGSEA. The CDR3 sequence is CSVDLGEQYF. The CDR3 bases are TGCAGCGTTGATCTCGGCGAGCAGTACTTC.

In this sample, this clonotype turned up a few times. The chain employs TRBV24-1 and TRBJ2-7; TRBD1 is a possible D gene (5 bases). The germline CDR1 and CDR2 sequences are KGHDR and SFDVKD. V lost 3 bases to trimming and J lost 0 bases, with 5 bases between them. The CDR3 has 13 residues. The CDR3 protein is CATSDDSSYEQYF. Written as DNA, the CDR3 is TGTGCCACCAGTGATGACAGCTCCTACGAGCAGTACTTC.

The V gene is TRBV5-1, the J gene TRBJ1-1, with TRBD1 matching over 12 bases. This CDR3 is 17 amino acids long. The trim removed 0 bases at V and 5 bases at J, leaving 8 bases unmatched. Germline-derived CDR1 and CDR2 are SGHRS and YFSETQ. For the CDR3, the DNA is TGCGCCAGCAGCTTGGCTCCGGGACAGGGGGCATATACTGAAGCTTTCTTT. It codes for CASSLAPGQGAYTEAFF.

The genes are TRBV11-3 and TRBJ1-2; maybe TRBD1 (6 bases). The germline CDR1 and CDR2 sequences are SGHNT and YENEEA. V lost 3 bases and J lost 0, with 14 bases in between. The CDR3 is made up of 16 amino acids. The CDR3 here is CASSFLDRNSNYGYTF. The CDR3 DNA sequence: TGTGCCAGCAGCTTCCTGGACAGAAACTCTAACTATGGCTACACCTTC.

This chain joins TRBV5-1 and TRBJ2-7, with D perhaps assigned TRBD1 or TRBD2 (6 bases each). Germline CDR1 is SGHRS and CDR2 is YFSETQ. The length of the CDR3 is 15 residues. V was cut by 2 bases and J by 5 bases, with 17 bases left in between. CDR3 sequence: CASSFGGRGIDEQYF. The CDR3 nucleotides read TGCGCCAGCAGCTTCGGGGGCAGGGGTATTGACGAGCAGTACTTC.

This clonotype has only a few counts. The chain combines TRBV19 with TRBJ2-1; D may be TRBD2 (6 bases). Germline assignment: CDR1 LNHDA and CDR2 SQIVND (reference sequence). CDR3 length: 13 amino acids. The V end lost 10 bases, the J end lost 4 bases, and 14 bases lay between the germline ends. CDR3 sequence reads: CATTPGGYNEQFF. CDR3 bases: TGTGCCACCACCCCCGGAGGGTACAATGAGCAGTTCTTC.

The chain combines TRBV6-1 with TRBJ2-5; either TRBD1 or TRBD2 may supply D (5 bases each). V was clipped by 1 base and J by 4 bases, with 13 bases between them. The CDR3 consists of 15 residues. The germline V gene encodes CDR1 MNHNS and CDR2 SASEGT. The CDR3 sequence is CASSEGILGGETQYF. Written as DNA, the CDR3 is TGTGCCAGCAGTGAAGGGATCCTTGGGGGAGAGACCCAGTACTTC.

Here the CDR3 reads CASSPETGAPYEQYF. CDR3 nucleotides: TGTGCCAGCAGCCCAGAGACAGGGGCCCCCTACGAGCAGTACTTC. V usage is TRBV2 and J usage is TRBJ2-7, with 8 bases matching TRBD1. Trimming took 6 bases from V and 2 from J; bases not matched to a gene: 9. The CDR3 spans 15 residues. The germline CDR1 and CDR2 sequences are SNHLY and FYNNEI.

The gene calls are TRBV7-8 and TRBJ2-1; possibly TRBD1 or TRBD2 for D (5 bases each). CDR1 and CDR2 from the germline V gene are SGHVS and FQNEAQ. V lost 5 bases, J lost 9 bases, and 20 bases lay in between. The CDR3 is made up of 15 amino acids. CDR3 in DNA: TGTGCCAGCAGCCCGCAGAGTACAGGTGGGGGTGAGCAGTTCTTC. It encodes CASSPQSTGGGEQFF.

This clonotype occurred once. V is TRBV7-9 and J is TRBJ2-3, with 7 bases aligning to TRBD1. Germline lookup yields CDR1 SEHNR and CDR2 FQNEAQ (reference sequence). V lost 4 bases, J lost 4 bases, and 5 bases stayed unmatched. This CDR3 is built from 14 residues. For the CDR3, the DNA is TGTGCCAGCAGCTCGACAGGGAACGCAGATACGCAGTATTTT. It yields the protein CASSSTGNADTQYF.

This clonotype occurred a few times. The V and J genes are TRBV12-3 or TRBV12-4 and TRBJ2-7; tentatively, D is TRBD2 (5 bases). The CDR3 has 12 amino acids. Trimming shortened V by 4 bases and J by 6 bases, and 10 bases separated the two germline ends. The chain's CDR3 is CASSSWRREQYF. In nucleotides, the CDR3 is TGTGCCAGCAGTTCTTGGAGGCGCGAGCAGTACTTC.